Presented here are 19 T cell receptor beta chains from one specimen sequenced in a study of T cells in localized non-small cell lung cancer. The method was immunoSEQ multiplex PCR; TCRdb's version includes in-frame clones alone and lacks a portion of them. The repertoire consists of 61,000 or so clones, with approximately 90% occurring once and the leading ten covering 4.5% to 5.5%. Sequencing was performed on peripheral blood, taken before any cancer treatment. The receptor source for this set is a woman between 40 and 69 years old with stage I lung adenocarcinoma.

The V and J genes are TRBV12-5 and TRBJ2-1, with D maybe TRBD2 (5 bases). Germline CDR1 and CDR2: LGHNT and FRNRAP. The CDR3 runs 15 residues. V was trimmed by 6 bases and J by 4 bases, leaving 16 bases between them. CDR3 DNA: TGTGCTAGTGGATCCGGGCGCGGGCAATACAATGAGCAGTTCTTC. As protein: CASGSGRGQYNEQFF.

The J gene is TRBJ2-7, the V gene TRBV9; tentatively, D is TRBD2 (6 bases). The V end lost 7 bases, the J end lost 0 bases, and 11 bases lay between the germline ends. The CDR3 runs to 13 residues. Germline CDR1 is SGDLS and CDR2 is YYNGEE. CDR3 amino acids: CASGTGDSYEQYF. CDR3 nucleotide sequence: TGTGCCAGCGGGACGGGAGACTCCTACGAGCAGTACTTC.

This chain connects TRBV7-9 to TRBJ2-1; TRBD2 matches at 16 bases. The CDR3 is 16 residues long. J was trimmed by 12 bases and V by 1 base; bases with no gene match: 6. From germline, CDR1 is SEHNR and CDR2 FQNEAQ (reference sequence). CDR3 region: CASSLEGTSGGVGQFF. CDR3 DNA sequence: TGTGCCAGCAGCTTAGAAGGGACTAGCGGGGGGGTAGGGCAGTTCTTC.

The chain combines TRBV10-3 with TRBJ1-5; no reliable D call. The CDR3 consists of 12 residues. Germline CDR1 ENHRY, CDR2 SYGVKD. V was clipped by 6 bases and J by 4 bases, with 7 bases between them. Here the CDR3 DNA reads TGTGCCATCAGGGGAGAAAATCAGCCCCAGCATTTT. Its translation: CAIRGENQPQHF.

The CDR3 protein is CATSRDRRVQGQTEAFF. CDR3 coding DNA: TGTGCCACCAGCAGAGATCGAAGAGTCCAGGGGCAAACTGAAGCTTTCTTT. This sequence joins TRBV15 and TRBJ1-1; a weak D match, TRBD1 (6 bases). This CDR3 comprises 17 residues. The germline CDR1 and CDR2 sequences are LNHNV and YYDKDF (reference sequence). V shed 0 bases and J shed 5 bases, with 19 bases lying between them.

This sequence joins TRBV5-4 and TRBJ1-4, with 7 bases that match TRBD1. The CDR3 is 14 amino acids. The V gene end was trimmed by 5 bases and the J gene end by 8 bases; junction bases not matched to a gene: 9. The germline V gene encodes CDR1 SGHNT and CDR2 YYREEE (reference sequence). CDR3 protein: CASRLQGSGEKLFF. The CDR3 nucleotides are TGTGCCAGCAGATTACAGGGGAGTGGCGAAAAACTGTTTTTT.

V is TRBV6-5 and J is TRBJ2-5; a possible D gene is TRBD1 (6 bases). The germline CDR1 and CDR2 sequences are MNHEY and SVGAGI. The CDR3 totals 14 residues. Trimming removed 6 bases at V and 1 base at J, with 12 bases between. CDR3 nucleotide sequence: TGTGCCAGCAGCTATCAGGGGCCCCAAGAGACCCAGTACTTC. Translated: CASSYQGPQETQYF.

Worth noting for this clone: The same CDR3 can be traced to other DNA sequences in this sample. V usage is TRBV19 and J usage is TRBJ2-3, with TRBD2 identical over 8 bases. The ends lost 1 base at V and 0 bases at J; junction bases unmatched: 3. There are 16 residues in the CDR3. CDR1 is LNHDA, CDR2 SQIVND, per germline (reference sequence). CDR3 coding DNA: TGTGCCAGTAGTATAGGTACTAGCGGTAGCACAGATACGCAGTATTTT. Encoded protein: CASSIGTSGSTDTQYF.

V usage is TRBV15 and J usage is TRBJ2-5; D uncertain. V dropped 0 bases and J dropped 4 bases, with 6 bases sitting between them. This CDR3 region has 13 residues. The germline gives CDR1 LNHNV, CDR2 YYDKDF (reference sequence). Here the CDR3 DNA reads TGTGCCACCAGCAGAGATAATTCAGAGACCCAGTACTTC. Its translation is CATSRDNSETQYF.

The sample holds one count of this clone. Here the CDR3 DNA reads TGTGCCAGTACGTCTACAGGGGGCAGAGGCGCTGAAGCTTTCTTT. It is translated as CASTSTGGRGAEAFF. V is TRBV19 and J is TRBJ1-1, with TRBD1 matching over 9 bases. CDR1 and CDR2 (germline): LNHDA, SQIVND (reference sequence). The ends lost 7 bases at V and 6 bases at J; junction bases unmatched: 12. This CDR3 has 15 amino acids. The entire variable domain, with the rest obtained from reference TRBV19 and TRBJ1-1, is as follows: DGGITQSPKYLFRKEGQNVTLSCEQNLNHDAMYWYRQDPGQGLRLIYYSQIVNDFQKGDIAEGYSVSREKKESFPLTVTSAQKNPTAFYLCASTSTGGRGAEAFFGQGTRLTVV.

The chain uses TRBV10-3 and TRBJ2-7; D gene uncertain. Looked up from germline, CDR1 is ENHRY and CDR2 is SYGVKD. V was pared by 3 bases and J by 2 bases, with 5 bases between. CDR3 size: 12 residues. The CDR3 region is CAISDSPYEQYF. The CDR3 nucleotides read TGTGCCATCAGTGACAGCCCCTACGAGCAGTACTTC.

The chain joins TRBV7-8 to TRBJ2-7; D not certain. The CDR3 spans 14 residues. V was shortened by 4 bases and J by 7 bases, with 17 bases between the two germline ends. Per germline, CDR1 SGHVS and CDR2 FQNEAQ. CDR3 in DNA: TGTGCCAGCAGCTCTGTGACACGTCTCCGGGAGCAGTACTTC. Protein: CASSSVTRLREQYF.

The chain links TRBV19 to TRBJ1-5, with 7 nucleotides matching TRBD1. Per the germline V gene, CDR1 is LNHDA and CDR2 is SQIVND (reference sequence). V dropped 8 bases and J dropped 2; count of bases not matched to a gene: 3. The CDR3 has 13 residues. The CDR3 reads CASLDRGNQPQHF. The DNA of the CDR3 is TGTGCCAGTTTAGACAGGGGCAATCAGCCCCAGCATTTT. The complete variable domain, with remaining parts taken from reference TRBV19 and TRBJ1-5, reads DGGITQSPKYLFRKEGQNVTLSCEQNLNHDAMYWYRQDPGQGLRLIYYSQIVNDFQKGDIAEGYSVSREKKESFPLTVTSAQKNPTAFYLCASLDRGNQPQHFGDGTRLSIL.

The rearrangement joins TRBV20-1 to TRBJ1-2; TRBD1 is a possible D gene (6 bases). The CDR3 has 11 amino acids. Trimming shortened V by 6 bases and J by 9 bases, and 14 bases separated the two germline ends. CDR1 and CDR2 from the germline V gene are DFQATT and SNEGSKA (reference sequence). CDR3 amino acids: CSAVGQGSYTF. DNA of the CDR3: TGCAGTGCAGTAGGGCAGGGGAGCTACACCTTC.

This clone was recorded only once. This rearrangement joins TRBV11-2 to TRBJ1-6; TRBD1 is a possible D gene (5 bases). The V end was cut by 1 base, the J end by 10 bases, with 8 bases between. Germline V CDR1 and CDR2: SGHAT, FQNNGV. CDR3 length: 13 residues. CDR3 sequence: CASSLGGNSPLHF. Here the CDR3 DNA reads TGTGCCAGCAGCTTAGGGGGGAACTCACCCCTCCACTTT.

The chain has TRBV10-3 and TRBJ2-5; D is perhaps TRBD2 (6 bases). V dropped 6 bases and J dropped 0 bases, with 11 bases sitting between them. The CDR3 consists of 14 residues. The V gene's germline CDR1 is ENHRY and CDR2 SYGVKD. The CDR3 sequence: CAISKGDYQETQYF. The DNA of the CDR3 is TGTGCCATCAGCAAAGGGGACTACCAAGAGACCCAGTACTTC.

The genes are TRBV27 and TRBJ1-4; TRBD1 matches at 9 bases. The V gene end was trimmed by 0 bases and the J gene end by 7 bases; junction bases not matched to a gene: 9. CDR1 is MNHEY, CDR2 SMNVEV, per germline (reference sequence). CDR3 size: 17 residues. The CDR3 sequence: CASSLSPVQGASEKLFF. The CDR3 DNA is TGTGCCAGCAGTTTATCCCCGGTACAGGGGGCGAGTGAAAAACTGTTTTTT.

J is TRBJ2-2 and V is TRBV4-3; D gene uncertain. The CDR3 loop spans 15 amino acids. Germline V CDR1 and CDR2: LGHNA, YSLEER. V was cut by 0 bases and J by 1 base, with 6 bases left in between. The CDR3 DNA reads TGCGCCAGCAGCCAAGATGTCAGGAACACCGGGGAGCTGTTTTTT. Translating it yields CASSQDVRNTGELFF.

V is TRBV5-1 and J is TRBJ2-5; no clear D gene. The CDR3 extends over 14 amino acids. CDR1 SGHRS and CDR2 YFSETQ come from the germline V gene. V lost 0 bases to trimming and J lost 2 bases, with 8 bases between them. Here the CDR3 reads CASSLALLQETQYF. CDR3 sequence (DNA): TGCGCCAGCAGCTTGGCACTACTTCAAGAGACCCAGTACTTC. Looking up the rest from reference TRBV5-1 and TRBJ2-5 gives the full variable domain: KAGVTQTPRYLIKTRGQQVTLSCSPISGHRSVSWYQQTPGQGLQFLFEYFSETQRNKGNFPGRFSGRQFSNSRSEMNVSTLELGDSALYLCASSLALLQETQYFGPGTRLLVL.